The clone carrying this T cell receptor beta chain has a handful of counts. Its antigen is unknown. Method: immunoSEQ multiplex PCR; TCRdb's copy keeps in-frame clones and lacks some. Among 120,000 to 150,000 clones listed, approximately 91% were seen once. The source of the sample is a study of T cell responses to AZD1222 COVID-19 vaccine. General study results and limits: At study baseline, merely about 6 AZD1222 recipients were seropositive.

Germline CDR1 is LNHDA and CDR2 is SQIVND (reference sequence). Trimming removed 3 bases from V and 5 bases from J; junction bases left unmatched: 9. CDR3 length equals 17 residues. Source: peripheral blood, taken 28 days after the second AZD1222 dose. This TCR derives from an adult who received the AZD1222 COVID-19 vaccine. The V call is TRBV19, the J call TRBJ2-2; 10 bases are shared with TRBD1. The CDR3 loop reads CASSIYGTGARTGELFF. In DNA, the CDR3 is TGTGCCAGTAGTATCTACGGGACAGGGGCCAGAACCGGGGAGCTGTTTTTT.